These T cell receptor beta chains were read from a single sample in a study of tumor-infiltrating lymphocytes in primary liver carcinoma. In TCRdb, the multiplex PCR reads were re-called with MiXCR into one record per CDR3 protein. The sample carries about 310,000 distinct CDR3 sequences, 55% to 65% recorded once. Sequencing was done on a sample of peripheral blood. These receptor sequences come from a man in his forties or fifties with primary liver carcinoma and hepatitis B virus infection. Both conserved end residues are part of each CDR3. The order of the fields is CDR3 protein, CDR3 DNA, J gene, clone size, D gene, V gene. The D gene is left open where the match is weak. Expanded clones get a size class; other rows say once, few or many, or leave the size out.

cdr3_aa: CASSPRAPNTEAFF
cdr3_nt: TGTGCCAGCAGTCCCCGGGCTCCGAACACTGAAGCTTTCTTT
j_call: TRBJ1-1
clone_size: few
d_call: NA
v_call: TRBV28

cdr3_aa: CASSWDVWGDTQYF
cdr3_nt: TGTGCCAGCAGTTGGGACGTATGGGGGGATACGCAGTATTTT
j_call: TRBJ2-3
clone_size: few
d_call: NA
v_call: TRBV12-3/TRBV12-4

cdr3_aa: CASGASGATDTQYF
cdr3_nt: TGTGCTAGTGGGGCTAGCGGAGCCACAGATACGCAGTATTTT
j_call: TRBJ2-3
clone_size: many
d_call: TRBD2
v_call: TRBV12-5

cdr3_aa: CAFSEVPSLAYEQYF
cdr3_nt: TGTGCCTTCAGTGAGGTCCCTAGCTTGGCATACGAGCAGTACTTC
j_call: TRBJ2-7
clone_size: NA
d_call: NA
v_call: TRBV10-3

cdr3_aa: CASTGQGSTEAFF
cdr3_nt: TGTGCCAGCACTGGACAGGGGAGTACTGAAGCTTTCTTT
j_call: TRBJ1-1
clone_size: NA
d_call: TRBD1
v_call: TRBV6-2/TRBV6-3

cdr3_aa: CASSQGEGRELETQHF
cdr3_nt: TGCGCCAGTAGCCAAGGCGAGGGGCGGGAATTAGAGACCCAGCACTTC
j_call: TRBJ2-5
clone_size: NA
d_call: NA
v_call: TRBV4-3

cdr3_aa: CASSQVAGVRVEQFF
cdr3_nt: TGCGCCAGCAGCCAAGTGGCGGGAGTAAGAGTTGAGCAGTTCTTC
j_call: TRBJ2-1
clone_size: many
d_call: TRBD2
v_call: TRBV4-3

cdr3_aa: CTSSLDSYEQYF
cdr3_nt: TGTACCAGCAGCCTAGATAGCTACGAGCAGTACTTC
j_call: TRBJ2-7
clone_size: once
d_call: NA
v_call: TRBV11-1

cdr3_aa: CDSSLVGSETYEQYF
cdr3_nt: TGTGACAGCAGCTTAGTGGGGAGTGAAACCTACGAGCAGTACTTC
j_call: TRBJ2-7
clone_size: NA
d_call: NA
v_call: TRBV7-8

cdr3_aa: CASSSSRQGGPDEQYF
cdr3_nt: TGTGCCAGTAGCTCCAGTAGACAGGGAGGCCCGGACGAGCAGTACTTC
j_call: TRBJ2-7
clone_size: NA
d_call: NA
v_call: TRBV7-9

cdr3_aa: CAWRRGRGMFGANVLTF
cdr3_nt: TGTGCCTGGAGACGGGGCCGGGGGATGTTTGGGGCCAACGTCCTGACTTTC
j_call: TRBJ2-6
clone_size: NA
d_call: NA
v_call: TRBV30

cdr3_aa: CASGLSKPGHPAETDTQYF
cdr3_nt: TGTGCCAGCGGTTTATCGAAGCCGGGACACCCAGCGGAAACAGATACGCAGTATTTT
j_call: TRBJ2-3
clone_size: NA
d_call: NA
v_call: TRBV12-3/TRBV12-4

cdr3_aa: CAWSLGRINTDTQYF
cdr3_nt: TGTGCCTGGAGCCTTGGGAGGATTAACACAGATACGCAGTATTTT
j_call: TRBJ2-3
clone_size: few
d_call: NA
v_call: TRBV30

cdr3_aa: CAGGSGNEAFF
cdr3_nt: TGTGCCGGCGGCTCCGGGAACGAAGCTTTCTTT
j_call: TRBJ1-1
clone_size: NA
d_call: NA
v_call: TRBV7-9

cdr3_aa: CASSLGLISYNEQFF
cdr3_nt: TGCGCCAGCAGCCTAGGACTCATTTCCTACAATGAGCAGTTCTTC
j_call: TRBJ2-1
clone_size: NA
d_call: NA
v_call: TRBV4-1

cdr3_aa: CSTREANEQFF
cdr3_nt: TGCAGCACCCGGGAAGCCAATGAGCAGTTCTTC
j_call: TRBJ2-1
clone_size: many
d_call: NA
v_call: TRBV29-1

cdr3_aa: CASSQTGEQFF
cdr3_nt: TGCGCCAGCAGCCAAACTGGCGAGCAGTTCTTC
j_call: TRBJ2-1
clone_size: many
d_call: NA
v_call: TRBV4-3

cdr3_aa: CAGYTAGLARLDEQFF
cdr3_nt: TGTGCCGGTTACACCGCGGGACTAGCTAGGCTCGATGAGCAGTTCTTC
j_call: TRBJ2-1
clone_size: NA
d_call: TRBD2
v_call: TRBV30

cdr3_aa: CASSLGDRGQEAQYF
cdr3_nt: TGCGCCAGCAGCTTGGGGGACAGGGGGCAAGAGGCCCAGTACTTC
j_call: TRBJ2-5
clone_size: NA
d_call: TRBD1
v_call: TRBV5-1

cdr3_aa: CASSTTPHNEQFF
cdr3_nt: TGTGCCAGCAGCACCACGCCCCACAATGAGCAGTTCTTC
j_call: TRBJ2-1
clone_size: few
d_call: NA
v_call: TRBV28

cdr3_aa: CASSYSEGNYGYTF
cdr3_nt: TGTGCCAGCAGTTACTCGGAGGGGAACTATGGCTACACCTTC
j_call: TRBJ1-2
clone_size: few
d_call: NA
v_call: TRBV6-5

cdr3_aa: CASGGLQVWGQPQHF
cdr3_nt: TGTGCCAGCGGGGGACTACAGGTGTGGGGACAGCCCCAGCATTTT
j_call: TRBJ1-5
clone_size: NA
d_call: NA
v_call: TRBV28

cdr3_aa: CASSLTSGGYSGANVLTF
cdr3_nt: TGTGCCAGCTCACTAACTAGCGGGGGCTACTCTGGGGCCAACGTCCTGACTTTC
j_call: TRBJ2-6
clone_size: NA
d_call: TRBD2
v_call: TRBV18

cdr3_aa: CASSLKGDTEAFF
cdr3_nt: TGCGCCAGCAGCTTGAAAGGGGACACTGAAGCTTTCTTT
j_call: TRBJ1-1
clone_size: few
d_call: NA
v_call: TRBV5-1

cdr3_aa: CSDVGAEGVTTGELLF
cdr3_nt: TGCAGCGATGTGGGGGCCGAAGGAGTGACCACCGGGGAGCTGTTGTTT
j_call: TRBJ2-2
clone_size: NA
d_call: NA
v_call: TRBV29-1

cdr3_aa: CVSRKDGTYEQYF
cdr3_nt: TGTGTCAGCAGAAAAGACGGAACCTACGAGCAGTATTTC
j_call: TRBJ2-7
clone_size: NA
d_call: NA
v_call: TRBV6-2/TRBV6-3

cdr3_aa: CASRPRARGPHEQFF
cdr3_nt: TGTGCCAGCCGCCCCCGGGCCAGGGGCCCCCATGAGCAGTTCTTC
j_call: TRBJ2-1
clone_size: many
d_call: NA
v_call: TRBV11-2

cdr3_aa: CASSRTERYEQYF
cdr3_nt: TGTGCCAGCAGCCGGACTGAGCGCTACGAGCAGTACTTC
j_call: TRBJ2-7
clone_size: NA
d_call: NA
v_call: TRBV11-2

cdr3_aa: CGTLAWGATNEQFF
cdr3_nt: TGCGGCACCTTAGCATGGGGGGCTACAAATGAGCAGTTCTTC
j_call: TRBJ2-1
clone_size: NA
d_call: NA
v_call: TRBV29-1

cdr3_aa: CTSRDWVFPEQYF
cdr3_nt: TGTACCAGCAGGGACTGGGTCTTTCCCGAGCAGTACTTC
j_call: TRBJ2-7
clone_size: NA
d_call: NA
v_call: TRBV28

cdr3_aa: CASSLGTGGSPYNEQFF
cdr3_nt: TGTGCCAGCAGTTTAGGGACCGGGGGGAGCCCCTACAATGAGCAGTTCTTC
j_call: TRBJ2-1
clone_size: NA
d_call: TRBD2
v_call: TRBV11-3

cdr3_aa: CASNTGGSGSIMVF
cdr3_nt: TGTGCCAGCAACACCGGGGGTAGCGGGAGTATTATGGTCTTC
j_call: TRBJ2-1
clone_size: NA
d_call: TRBD2
v_call: TRBV28

cdr3_aa: CAGSFTGSSTEVFF
cdr3_nt: TGTGCCGGCAGCTTTACGGGTTCGAGCACTGAAGTTTTCTTT
j_call: TRBJ1-1
clone_size: few
d_call: NA
v_call: TRBV11-3

cdr3_aa: CSVARRCGETQYF
cdr3_nt: TGCAGCGTTGCCAGGAGGTGCGGAGAGACCCAGTACTTC
j_call: TRBJ2-5
clone_size: NA
d_call: NA
v_call: TRBV29-1

cdr3_aa: CASSQDHGAGIDQQYF
cdr3_nt: TGCGCTAGCAGCCAAGATCACGGGGCAGGGATAGACCAGCAGTACTTC
j_call: TRBJ2-7
clone_size: NA
d_call: NA
v_call: TRBV4-3

cdr3_aa: CASSLARGKCGYTF
cdr3_nt: TGTGCAAGCAGTTTAGCGCGGGGGAAATGTGGCTACACCTTC
j_call: TRBJ1-2
clone_size: NA
d_call: NA
v_call: TRBV12-3/TRBV12-4

cdr3_aa: CANSLTPDLACCEAFF
cdr3_nt: TGTGCCAACAGCTTGACCCCGGATCTCGCATGCTGCGAAGCTTTCTTT
j_call: TRBJ1-1
clone_size: NA
d_call: NA
v_call: TRBV11-2

cdr3_aa: CASTKTTGAYEQYF
cdr3_nt: TGTGCCAGCACCAAAACCACGGGGGCCTACGAGCAGTACTTC
j_call: TRBJ2-7
clone_size: NA
d_call: NA
v_call: TRBV6-1

cdr3_aa: CSSSLIPGTSGAYEQYF
cdr3_nt: TGCTCCAGCAGCCTAATTCCGGGGACTAGCGGAGCTTACGAGCAGTACTTC
j_call: TRBJ2-7
clone_size: NA
d_call: TRBD2
v_call: TRBV4-1

cdr3_aa: CAISGERQGSYNEQFF
cdr3_nt: TGTGCCATCAGTGGGGAACGACAGGGCTCCTACAATGAGCAGTTCTTC
j_call: TRBJ2-1
clone_size: many
d_call: TRBD1
v_call: TRBV10-3

cdr3_aa: CANSSPRSTDTQYF
cdr3_nt: TGTGCCAATTCAAGCCCCAGGAGCACAGATACGCAGTATTTT
j_call: TRBJ2-3
clone_size: NA
d_call: NA
v_call: TRBV5-6

cdr3_aa: CASNPTSGADIQYF
cdr3_nt: TGTGCCAGCAACCCGACTAGCGGCGCGGACATTCAGTACTTC
j_call: TRBJ2-4
clone_size: many
d_call: TRBD2
v_call: TRBV12-3/TRBV12-4

cdr3_aa: CASSFLSGERKQPQHF
cdr3_nt: TGTGCCAGCAGTTTTCTCTCAGGCGAGAGAAAACAGCCCCAGCATTTT
j_call: TRBJ1-5
clone_size: NA
d_call: NA
v_call: TRBV12-3/TRBV12-4

cdr3_aa: CTSSKGTEATYEQYF
cdr3_nt: TGTACCAGCAGCAAGGGGACAGAGGCTACCTACGAGCAGTACTTC
j_call: TRBJ2-7
clone_size: once
d_call: TRBD1
v_call: TRBV11-1